This T cell receptor beta chain was documented in a study of blood T cell repertoires in COVID-19. Participants were aged roughly 18 to 90 years, lived in about two dozen US areas, and enrolled virtually. Using immunoSEQ multiplex PCR, the repertoire was profiled, and TCRdb retains in-frame clones only, with some absent. The sample records over 250,000 clones, roughly 87% being singletons. In germline, CDR1 is SEHNR, CDR2 FQNEAQ (reference sequence). This CDR3 comprises 13 residues. Deletions cut 8 bases from V and 0 bases from J, with 8 bases between. The receptor was isolated from a woman between 18 and 29 years old who had recovered from COVID-19. Material: PBMCs or T cells enriched from blood (not recorded which). The gene calls are TRBV7-9 and TRBJ1-3, with no clear D. The CDR3 loop is CASGQSSGNTIYF. DNA of the CDR3: TGTGCCAGCGGGCAGTCCTCTGGAAACACCATATATTTT.